This TCR beta chain was documented in a study of T cell responses to AZD1222 COVID-19 vaccine. Study outcomes and limitations: Donors were largely white British and mainly female; clonal diversity was possibly underestimated.

Assay: immunoSEQ multiplex PCR; the TCRdb copy retains only in-frame clones and omits some. The sample has some 47,000 clones, approximately 86% seen once. With respect to this clone: Its antigen is unknown.

V lost 1 base, J lost 7 bases, and 6 bases lay in between. The CDR3 runs to 12 residues. Germline V gene lookup returns CDR1 SGHTA and CDR2 FQGNSA. The chain recombines TRBV7-2 with TRBJ2-3; no firm D call. The source is an adult who received the AZD1222 COVID-19 vaccine. The source was peripheral blood, collected 28 days after the second AZD1222 dose. The DNA for the CDR3 is TGTGCCAGCAGCTTAGAGCGTTATACGCAGTATTTT. Translated: CASSLERYTQYF.